The sequence of this T cell receptor beta chain was determined in a study of identical twins. The CDR3 has 15 residues. V lost 1 base to trimming and J lost 4 bases, with 13 bases between them. CDR1 is MGHRA, CDR2 YSYEKL, per germline. TCRdb called the 5' RACE reads again in MiXCR, with one record for every CDR3 protein. The table has roughly 190,000 distinct CDR3 sequences, 15% seen once. The same sample was also studied in work on T cells expressing NK-cell markers.

The origin of this receptor is a woman aged 18-30 years in good health. The chain combines TRBV4-1 with TRBJ1-2, with D possibly matching TRBD1 (5 bases). The material sequenced was CD8+ T cells sorted from blood. The CDR3 DNA reads as TGCGCCAGCAGCCAAGTTTTAGGACAATCCTATGGCTACACCTTC. This translates into CASSQVLGQSYGYTF.